This T cell receptor beta chain was sequenced for a study of T cells in Graves' hyperthyroidism and ophthalmopathy. The CDR3 regions of TCR beta were amplified from RNA transcripts. With the HTBI primer set, the TCR CDR3 went through a first round of RT-PCR. Via MiXCR, TCRdb re-called the multiplex PCR reads, giving one row per CDR3 protein. There are 490,000 or so distinct CDR3 sequences in the sample; just under 20% occur only once, and 45% to 50% lies in the top ten. Active moderate-to-severe ophthalmopathy, Clinical Activity Score at least 3, NOSPECS at least 4, under 3 months' duration. Those patients with uncontrolled infection, other autoimmune disease, pregnancy or lactation were excluded. Each 10 ml fresh peripheral blood draw supplied the PBMCs. Study-wide results and caveats: Most expanded thyroid clonotypes above 0.001 recurred in blood.

Trimming removed 1 base from V and 6 bases from J, with 10 bases in between. The germline gives CDR1 PRHDT, CDR2 FYEKMQ (reference sequence). CDR3 length: 13 residues. In this sample, this clonotype turned up a few times. Its antigen remains unidentified. The rearrangement links TRBV13 to TRBJ2-7; possibly TRBD1 or TRBD2 for D (5 bases each). This receptor was obtained from a middle-aged man with Graves' ophthalmopathy. The sequenced sample was blood. The DNA for the CDR3 is TGTGCCAGCAGCTTAGTATACGGGACCGAGCAGTACTTC. Translated: CASSLVYGTEQYF.